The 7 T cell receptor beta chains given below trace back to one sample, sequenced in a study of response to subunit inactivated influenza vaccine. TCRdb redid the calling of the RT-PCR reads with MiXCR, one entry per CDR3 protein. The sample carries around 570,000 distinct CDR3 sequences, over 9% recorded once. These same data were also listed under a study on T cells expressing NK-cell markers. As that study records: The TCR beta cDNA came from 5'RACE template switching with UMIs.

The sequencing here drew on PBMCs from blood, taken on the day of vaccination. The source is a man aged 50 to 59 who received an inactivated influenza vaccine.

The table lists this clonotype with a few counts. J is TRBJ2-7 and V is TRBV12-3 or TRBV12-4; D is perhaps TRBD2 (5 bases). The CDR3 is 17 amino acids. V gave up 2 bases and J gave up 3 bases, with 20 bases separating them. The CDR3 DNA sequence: TGTGCCAGCAGTTTACTCGCCAGGCCCATCGGAGGCTACGAGCAGTACTTC. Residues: CASSLLARPIGGYEQYF.

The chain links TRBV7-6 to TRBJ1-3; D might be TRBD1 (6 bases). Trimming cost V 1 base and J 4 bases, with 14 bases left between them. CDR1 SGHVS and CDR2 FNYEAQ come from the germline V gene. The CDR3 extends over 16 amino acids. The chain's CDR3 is CASSLEHRVFGNTIYF. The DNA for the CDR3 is TGTGCCAGCAGCTTAGAGCACAGGGTGTTCGGAAACACCATATATTTT.

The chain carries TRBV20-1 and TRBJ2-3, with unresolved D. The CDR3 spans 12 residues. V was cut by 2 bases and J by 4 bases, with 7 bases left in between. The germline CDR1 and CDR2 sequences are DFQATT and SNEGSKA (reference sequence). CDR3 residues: CSARREADTQYF. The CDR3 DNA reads TGCAGTGCTAGACGTGAAGCAGATACGCAGTATTTT.

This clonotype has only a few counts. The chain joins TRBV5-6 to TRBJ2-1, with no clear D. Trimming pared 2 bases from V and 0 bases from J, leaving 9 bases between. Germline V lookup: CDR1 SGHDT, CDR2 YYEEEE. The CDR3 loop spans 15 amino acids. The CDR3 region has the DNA TGTGCCAGCAGCTTTAAGGTGCGCTCCTACAATGAGCAGTTCTTC. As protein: CASSFKVRSYNEQFF.

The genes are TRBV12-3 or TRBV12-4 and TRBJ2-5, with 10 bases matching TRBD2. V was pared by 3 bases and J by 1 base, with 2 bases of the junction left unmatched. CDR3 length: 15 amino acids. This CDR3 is CASSFTSGVQETQYF. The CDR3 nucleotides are TGTGCCAGCAGTTTCACTAGCGGGGTCCAAGAGACCCAGTACTTC.

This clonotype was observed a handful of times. The CDR3 loop reads CASSQARQGRQETQYF. As DNA, the CDR3 is TGCGCCAGCAGCCAAGCTAGACAGGGAAGGCAAGAGACCCAGTACTTC. This chain joins TRBV4-1 and TRBJ2-5; TRBD1 matches at 7 bases. The germline V gene has CDR1 MGHRA and CDR2 YSYEKL. V dropped 1 base and J dropped 2; count of bases not matched to a gene: 7. The CDR3 has 16 residues.

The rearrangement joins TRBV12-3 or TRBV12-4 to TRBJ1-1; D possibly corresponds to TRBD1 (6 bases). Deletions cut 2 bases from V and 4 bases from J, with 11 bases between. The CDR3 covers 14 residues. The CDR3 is CASSLYRVGTEAFF. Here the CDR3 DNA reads TGTGCCAGCAGTTTATACAGGGTGGGCACTGAAGCTTTCTTT.